This T cell receptor beta chain is from a study of T cells in Graves' hyperthyroidism and ophthalmopathy. Note on this clonotype: Its antigen remains unknown. Sequence at one end of the junction differs from germline and may be a read error.

Findings of the study overall: Stable hyperthyroidism was told apart from ophthalmopathy by a model built on 13 V-J features. Most clonotypes expanded in the thyroid (above 0.001) were also present in blood.

Ophthalmopathy patients all had a Clinical Activity Score of at least 3, a NOSPECS grade of at least 4 and disease under 3 months old. The authors obtained PBMCs from about 9 ml of fresh peripheral blood. Researchers amplified the TCR beta CDR3 regions from RNA transcripts. When the TCR CDR3 underwent first-round RT-PCR, the HTBI primer set was used. TCRdb redid the calling of the multiplex PCR reads with MiXCR, one entry per CDR3 protein. The repertoire holds some 350,000 distinct CDR3 sequences, with roughly an eighth as singletons. There are 11 residues in the CDR3. The chain recombines TRBV12-3 or TRBV12-4 with TRBJ2-5; D may be TRBD2 (5 bases). The sequenced sample was blood. The receptor's source is a woman between 40 and 55 years old with Graves' ophthalmopathy. The CDR3 nucleotides are TGTGCCAGCACAAGCGGAGGATTGTGGCACTTC. Its protein is CASTSGGLWHF.